The rows below give T cell receptor beta chains drawn from one sample of a study of cytomegalovirus exposure and HLA in healthy donors. The data were produced by immunoSEQ multiplex PCR, yet TCRdb's version contains in-frame clones alone and is incomplete. The table includes around 200,000 clones, about three quarters detected once. The source material was PBMCs. The source is a woman aged 55 to 70 in good health and CMV-seropositive. CDR3s include the opening cysteine and the closing phenylalanine or tryptophan. Fields, in order: D gene, V gene, J gene, clone size, CDR3 protein, CDR3 DNA. A D gene is named only where the DNA matches it firmly. Only some rows state a clone size, as once, few, many or a class for expanded clones.

D: TRBD1
V: TRBV10-2
J: TRBJ1-4
size: -
CDR3: CASSDVLQGREKLFF
DNA: TGCGCCAGCAGTGATGTACTACAGGGGAGGGAAAAACTGTTTTTT

D: TRBD2
V: TRBV15
J: TRBJ2-3
size: -
CDR3: CATSTTSGRVTDTQYF
DNA: TGTGCCACCAGCACGACTAGCGGGAGAGTCACAGATACGCAGTATTTT

D: -
V: TRBV2
J: TRBJ2-1
size: -
CDR3: CASSEVGAGNEQFF
DNA: TGTGCCAGCAGTGAAGTTGGGGCGGGGAATGAGCAGTTCTTC

D: -
V: TRBV5-4
J: TRBJ2-5
size: -
CDR3: CASSPDSVQETQYF
DNA: TGTGCCAGCAGCCCGGACTCGGTGCAAGAGACCCAGTACTTC

D: -
V: TRBV15
J: TRBJ2-3
size: few
CDR3: CATSRVGAGRTQYF
DNA: TGTGCCACCAGCAGGGTGGGGGCCGGACGTACGCAGTATTTT

D: TRBD1
V: TRBV29-1
J: TRBJ1-3
size: -
CDR3: CSVGTAGNTIYF
DNA: TGCAGCGTCGGGACAGCTGGAAACACCATATATTTT

D: TRBD1
V: TRBV19
J: TRBJ2-3
size: few
CDR3: CASSTDRGTDTQYF
DNA: TGTGCCAGTAGTACCGACAGGGGCACAGATACGCAGTATTTT

D: -
V: TRBV7-9
J: TRBJ2-7
size: -
CDR3: CASSLGEHRESYEQYF
DNA: TGTGCCAGCAGCTTAGGGGAGCACAGGGAATCCTACGAGCAGTACTTC

D: TRBD1
V: TRBV5-5
J: TRBJ2-7
size: -
CDR3: CASSSPGQAAYEQYF
DNA: TGTGCCAGCAGCAGCCCGGGACAGGCTGCCTACGAGCAGTACTTC

D: TRBD2
V: TRBV28
J: TRBJ2-5
size: -
CDR3: CASSFVLLAGERETQYF
DNA: TGTGCCAGCAGTTTCGTACTTCTAGCGGGGGAAAGAGAGACCCAGTACTTC

D: -
V: TRBV12-5
J: TRBJ1-1
size: -
CDR3: CASGLGGGTEAFF
DNA: TGTGCTAGTGGTTTGGGGGGAGGTACTGAAGCTTTCTTT

D: -
V: TRBV28
J: TRBJ1-2
size: -
CDR3: CASSSGSLYGYTF
DNA: TGTGCCAGCAGTTCGGGGTCTCTCTATGGCTACACCTTC

D: TRBD1
V: TRBV15
J: TRBJ2-5
size: once
CDR3: CATSRDSKSGQRETQYF
DNA: TGTGCCACCAGCAGAGATTCTAAATCGGGACAGAGGGAGACCCAGTACTTC

D: TRBD2
V: TRBV28
J: TRBJ2-3
size: -
CDR3: CASSGTSGRTTDTQYF
DNA: TGTGCCAGCAGCGGGACTAGCGGGAGGACCACAGATACGCAGTATTTT

D: -
V: TRBV19
J: TRBJ1-1
size: -
CDR3: CASSKLITGFAEAFF
DNA: TGTGCCAGTAGTAAGCTAATAACAGGGTTCGCTGAAGCTTTCTTT

D: TRBD1
V: TRBV28
J: TRBJ2-7
size: -
CDR3: CASSSPGQGAGEQYF
DNA: TGTGCCAGCAGTAGCCCGGGACAGGGGGCAGGGGAGCAGTACTTC

D: -
V: TRBV7-2
J: TRBJ1-5
size: -
CDR3: CASSLGSGQAPQHF
DNA: TGTGCCAGCAGCTTAGGGAGCGGCCAAGCGCCCCAGCATTTT

D: TRBD1
V: TRBV2
J: TRBJ1-4
size: -
CDR3: CASRAGTGAEKLFF
DNA: TGTGCCAGCAGAGCAGGGACAGGGGCTGAAAAACTGTTTTTT

D: -
V: TRBV30
J: TRBJ1-2
size: -
CDR3: CAWTRPGSRGGYTF
DNA: TGTGCCTGGACCCGACCGGGGTCCCGGGGAGGCTACACCTTC

D: -
V: TRBV11-2
J: TRBJ2-7
size: -
CDR3: CASSLSSYEQYF
DNA: TGTGCCAGCAGCTTGAGCTCCTACGAGCAGTACTTC

D: -
V: TRBV27
J: TRBJ1-1
size: -
CDR3: CASSPRGPGGTEAFF
DNA: TGTGCCAGCAGTCCCCGCGGCCCGGGGGGCACTGAAGCTTTCTTT

D: TRBD2
V: TRBV7-3
J: TRBJ2-3
size: -
CDR3: CASSNQGGLADTQYF
DNA: TGTGCCAGCAGCAATCAGGGAGGGCTTGCAGATACGCAGTATTTT

D: TRBD2
V: TRBV7-9
J: TRBJ2-7
size: once
CDR3: CASSPPLAGAYEQYF
DNA: TGTGCCAGCAGCCCTCCACTAGCGGGAGCCTACGAGCAGTACTTC

D: -
V: TRBV28
J: TRBJ1-6
size: -
CDR3: CASRQGGAGGGSPLHF
DNA: TGTGCCAGCAGACAAGGTGGAGCTGGGGGCGGATCACCCCTCCACTTT

D: TRBD1
V: TRBV7-2
J: TRBJ2-7
size: -
CDR3: CASSLGQDYEQYF
DNA: TGTGCCAGCAGCTTGGGACAGGACTACGAGCAGTACTTC

D: -
V: TRBV10-1
J: TRBJ2-1
size: -
CDR3: CASSSRTDLNEQFF
DNA: TGCGCCAGCAGTTCAAGGACTGATCTTAATGAGCAGTTCTTC